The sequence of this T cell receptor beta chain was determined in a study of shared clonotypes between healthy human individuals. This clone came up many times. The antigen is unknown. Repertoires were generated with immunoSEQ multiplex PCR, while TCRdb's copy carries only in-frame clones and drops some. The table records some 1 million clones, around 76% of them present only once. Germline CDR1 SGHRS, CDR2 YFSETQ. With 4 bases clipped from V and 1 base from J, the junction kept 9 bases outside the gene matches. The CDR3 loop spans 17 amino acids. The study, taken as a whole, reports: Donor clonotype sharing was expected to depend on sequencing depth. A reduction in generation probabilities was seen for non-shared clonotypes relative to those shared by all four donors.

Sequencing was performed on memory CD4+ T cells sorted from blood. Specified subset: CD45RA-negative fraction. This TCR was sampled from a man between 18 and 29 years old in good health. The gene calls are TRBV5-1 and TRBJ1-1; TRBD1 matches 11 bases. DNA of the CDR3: TGCGCCAGCAGCCGTTCCGGGACAGGGGGGAAGAACACTGAAGCTTTCTTT. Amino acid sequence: CASSRSGTGGKNTEAFF.